The 2 T cell receptor beta chains reported below all come from one sample, sequenced in a study of CD8 T cells in ankylosing spondylitis. From the 5' RACE reads, TCRdb called clonotypes with MiXCR, one entry per CDR3 protein. The top ten clones hold 1.1% of a sample with 350,000 or so distinct CDR3 sequences, roughly 14% of them seen once. Sample: blood, either unsorted or a sorted T cell fraction (not recorded which). The receptors originated from a male donor with ankylosing spondylitis or in good health (not recorded which).

The CDR3, as DNA: TGTGCCAGCAGCACAGGGGTGGCAGATACGCAGTATTTT. Its translation: CASSTGVADTQYF. The chain recombines TRBV7-7 with TRBJ2-3; TRBD1 agrees at 7 bases. The length of the CDR3 is 13 residues. Germline V CDR1 and CDR2: SSHAT, FNYEAQ (reference sequence). Trimming at V came to 5 bases and at J to 4 bases, leaving 3 bases not matched to a gene.

This clonotype showed up just a few times. The V and J genes are TRBV30 and TRBJ2-1, with 9 bases lining up with TRBD2. V lost 0 bases to trimming and J lost 13 bases; unmatched junction nucleotides: 4. Germline lookup yields CDR1 GTSNPN and CDR2 SVGIG (reference sequence). The CDR3 loop spans 12 amino acids. The CDR3 DNA follows: TGTGCCTGGAGTGTTAGCGGGAGCCTTCAGTTCTTC. Protein product: CAWSVSGSLQFF.